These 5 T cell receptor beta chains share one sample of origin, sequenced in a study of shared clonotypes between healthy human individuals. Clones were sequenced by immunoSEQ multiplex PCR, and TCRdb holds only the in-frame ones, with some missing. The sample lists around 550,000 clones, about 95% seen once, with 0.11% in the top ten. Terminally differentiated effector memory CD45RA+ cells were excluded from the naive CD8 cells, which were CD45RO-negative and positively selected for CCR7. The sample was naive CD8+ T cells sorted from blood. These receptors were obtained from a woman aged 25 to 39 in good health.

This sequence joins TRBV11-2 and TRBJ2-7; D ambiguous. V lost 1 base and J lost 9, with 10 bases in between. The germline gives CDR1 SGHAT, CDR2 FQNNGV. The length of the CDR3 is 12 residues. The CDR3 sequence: CASSLASPPQYF. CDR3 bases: TGTGCCAGCAGCTTAGCGTCCCCTCCGCAGTACTTC.

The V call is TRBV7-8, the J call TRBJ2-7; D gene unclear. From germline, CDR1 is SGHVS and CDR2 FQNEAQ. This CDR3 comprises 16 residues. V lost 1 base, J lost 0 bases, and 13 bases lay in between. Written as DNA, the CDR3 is TGTGCCAGCAGCTTAGATGGCAGCCTCCTCTCCTACGAGCAGTACTTC. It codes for CASSLDGSLLSYEQYF.

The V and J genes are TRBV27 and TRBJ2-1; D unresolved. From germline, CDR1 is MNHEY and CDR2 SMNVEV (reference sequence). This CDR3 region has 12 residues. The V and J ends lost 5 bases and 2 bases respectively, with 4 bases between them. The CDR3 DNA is TGTGCCAGCAGTGCCACCTACAATGAGCAGTTCTTC. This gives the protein CASSATYNEQFF.

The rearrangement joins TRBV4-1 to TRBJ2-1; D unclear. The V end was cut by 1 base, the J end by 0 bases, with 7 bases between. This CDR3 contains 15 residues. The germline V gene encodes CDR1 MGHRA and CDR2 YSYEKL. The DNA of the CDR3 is TGCGCCAGCAGCCAAGGTCCGAGCTCCTACAATGAGCAGTTCTTC. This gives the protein CASSQGPSSYNEQFF.

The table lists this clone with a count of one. The CDR3 here is CATGAVGLVGEAYEQYF. The CDR3 DNA is TGTGCCACCGGAGCTGTTGGGCTAGTAGGGGAGGCCTACGAGCAGTACTTC. The genes are TRBV27 and TRBJ2-7, with a weak D call TRBD2 (6 bases). V was trimmed by 10 bases and J by 2 bases, leaving 27 bases between them. The germline V gene encodes CDR1 MNHEY and CDR2 SMNVEV (reference sequence). CDR3 length: 17 amino acids.